The next 28 T cell receptor beta chains were all read from a single sample in a study of T-cell reconstitution after alpha-beta-depleted transplantation in children (dated by TCRdb to between 2015 and 2016). Library construction relied on PCR. Sequenced on an Illumina HiSeq 2500. Molecular barcoding was employed in the preparation of TCR libraries, with unique molecular identifiers being used to normalize TCRbeta repertoire quantification. TCRdb reanalyzed the raw reads on its own, using fastp at Q25 for trimming and MiXCR for clone calling, and kept in-frame beta chains. One record per CDR3 amino acid sequence lists the most common genes and DNA. This sample is represented by about 110,000 distinct CDR3 sequences; approximately 6.9% of them were singletons. More than 20% of the sample comes from the top ten. This specimen's treatment or condition label, interpreted: allogeneic hematopoietic cell transplantation with graft depleted of TCRalphabeta T cells and CD19 B cells.

The sequences come from PBMCs, mostly from graft donor cells, collected 360 days after TCRalphabeta/CD19-depleted stem cell transplant. The receptors originated from a male patient aged 2-15 years who had a stem cell transplant for acute lymphoblastic leukemia, so the T cells may come from the graft donor.

This clonotype was observed a handful of times. V is TRBV27 and J is TRBJ2-7; D possibly matches TRBD1 or TRBD2 (5 bases each). Per the germline V gene, CDR1 is MNHEY and CDR2 is SMNVEV (reference sequence). Trimming took 1 base from V and 5 from J, leaving 18 bases between them. The CDR3 runs to 16 residues. CDR3 sequence reads: CASSLFSGLPTNEQYF. As DNA, the CDR3 is TGTGCCAGCAGTTTATTTTCGGGGCTACCCACTAACGAGCAGTACTTC.

The V and J genes are TRBV29-1 and TRBJ1-4, with 7 bases lining up with TRBD1. The CDR3 runs 12 residues. Germline trimming cut 1 base from V and 7 bases from J; bases unmatched to any gene: 0. CDR1 SQVTM and CDR2 ANQGSEA come from the germline V gene. The CDR3 DNA reads as TGCAGCGTTGAAGGGACAGGTGAAAAACTGTTTTTT. Protein product: CSVEGTGEKLFF.

This clonotype has at least ten counts. This CDR3 is CASSEYGGVGSGEQFF. The CDR3, as DNA: TGTGCCAGCAGTGAATATGGGGGAGTAGGTTCCGGGGAGCAGTTCTTC. The chain couples TRBV25-1 to TRBJ2-1; D tentatively fits TRBD1 or TRBD2 (5 bases each). Per germline, CDR1 MGHDK and CDR2 SYGVNS. Trimming pared 0 bases from V and 10 bases from J, leaving 19 bases between. CDR3 size: 16 residues. The whole variable domain, remainder taken from reference TRBV25-1 and TRBJ2-1, is EADIYQTPRYLVIGTGKKITLECSQTMGHDKMYWYQQDPGMELHLIHYSYGVNSTEKGDLSSESTVSRIRTEHFPLTLESARPSHTSQYLCASSEYGGVGSGEQFFGPGTRLTVL.

This rearrangement joins TRBV6-2 or TRBV6-3 to TRBJ2-5; 7 bases map to TRBD2. The CDR3 has 17 amino acids. With 4 bases clipped from V and 4 bases from J, the junction kept 15 bases outside the gene matches. CDR1 is MNHEY and CDR2 is SVGEGT in the germline V gene. The CDR3 is CASSSTLSGLGRETQYF. DNA for the CDR3: TGTGCCAGCAGTTCCACTCTTAGCGGGCTGGGCAGAGAGACCCAGTACTTC.

At least ten counts were recorded for this clonotype. The rearrangement joins TRBV20-1 to TRBJ2-1; 11 bases are shared with TRBD2. Trimming at V came to 5 bases and at J to 1 base, leaving 1 base not matched to a gene. The CDR3 extends over 14 amino acids. Germline CDR1 DFQATT, CDR2 SNEGSKA (reference sequence). The chain's CDR3 is CSAGTSGSYNEQFF. CDR3 sequence (DNA): TGCAGTGCTGGGACTAGCGGTTCCTACAATGAGCAGTTCTTC.

The V and J genes are TRBV7-9 and TRBJ2-5; TRBD1 agrees at 9 bases. CDR1 is SEHNR, CDR2 FQNEAQ, per germline (reference sequence). The CDR3 has 14 amino acids. The J segment lost 1 base and the V segment lost 5 bases, leaving 2 bases of the junction unmatched. Here the CDR3 DNA reads TGTGCCAGCAGCCGGGACAGGGCCCAAGAGACCCAGTACTTC. Amino acids: CASSRDRAQETQYF.

This clonotype was picked up a small number of times. The chain couples TRBV9 to TRBJ1-6, with 7 bases identical to TRBD1. With V trimmed by 4 bases and J by 10 bases, 8 bases remained unmatched. The CDR3 length is 14 residues. The germline V gene has CDR1 SGDLS and CDR2 YYNGEE. The CDR3 reads CASSPGRGQSPLHF. The CDR3 DNA sequence: TGTGCCAGCAGCCCAGGGAGGGGGCAATCACCCCTCCACTTT.

The chain combines TRBV6-5 with TRBJ1-2; D perhaps matches TRBD1 (6 bases). The V and J ends lost 1 base and 4 bases respectively, with 13 bases between them. The CDR3 totals 15 residues. Germline CDR1 is MNHEY and CDR2 is SVGAGI. Written as DNA, the CDR3 is TGTGCCAGCAGTTACTGGGAGGGGGAGAGCTATGGCTACACCTTC. The encoded protein is CASSYWEGESYGYTF.

This clonotype came up many times. The J gene is TRBJ2-7, the V gene TRBV2; no firm D call. Trimming left V 3 bases short and J 5 bases short, with 17 bases between. CDR1 SNHLY and CDR2 FYNNEI come from the germline V gene. This CDR3 is built from 15 residues. The CDR3 is CASSDLGTQLHEQYF. CDR3 bases: TGTGCCAGCAGTGACCTTGGCACCCAGCTTCACGAGCAGTACTTC.

This clonotype was recorded many times. This chain joins TRBV4-3 and TRBJ2-2; possible D gene TRBD1, 7 bases. V was shortened by 6 bases and J by 0 bases, with 20 bases between the two germline ends. The CDR3 length is 18 residues. CDR1 and CDR2 (germline): LGHNA, YSLEER. The CDR3 coding sequence is TGCGCCAGCAGTCCTCAGGGGGTAGCGGTCGCGAACACCGGGGAGCTGTTTTTT. Translating it yields CASSPQGVAVANTGELFF.

The V and J genes are TRBV7-3 and TRBJ2-5, with TRBD2 identical over 10 bases. Trimming took 5 bases from V and 4 from J; bases not matched to a gene: 19. This CDR3 comprises 19 residues. Per the germline V gene, CDR1 is SGHTA and CDR2 is FQGTGA. The CDR3 region has the DNA TGTGCCAGCAGCCTAAGGCCGAGGAGAGCGGGAGGGCCTGGAGAGACCCAGTACTTC. Amino acids: CASSLRPRRAGGPGETQYF.

This clonotype was counted a few times. The chain uses TRBV18 and TRBJ1-4; 7 bases line up with TRBD1. Germline V CDR1 and CDR2: KGHSH, LQKENI. CDR3 length: 15 amino acids. Trimming cost V 1 base and J 7 bases; bases outside gene matches: 6. The CDR3 DNA follows: TGTGCCAGCTCACCACGAGGGGGCCAGGGTGAAAAACTGTTTTTT. It codes for CASSPRGGQGEKLFF.

This clonotype has more than one count but fewer than ten. The V call is TRBV5-6, the J call TRBJ1-5, with unresolved D. This CDR3 has 11 residues. V lost 4 bases and J lost 14, with 13 bases in between. Looked up from germline, CDR1 is SGHDT and CDR2 is YYEEEE. The CDR3 is CASSNPGPEHF. The CDR3 nucleotides read TGTGCCAGCAGCAACCCGGGCCCCGAGCATTTT.

This clonotype was picked up many times. The chain combines TRBV29-1 with TRBJ2-2; TRBD1 matches 7 bases. Germline CDR1 is SQVTM and CDR2 is ANQGSEA. The V segment lost 6 bases and the J segment 6 bases; nucleotides outside the gene matches: 4. The CDR3 is made up of 12 amino acids. The CDR3 region has the DNA TGCAGCGTCGGAGGACAGGCCGGGGAGCTGTTTTTT. Amino acid sequence: CSVGGQAGELFF.

CDR3: CASGTYGSLGETQYF. The CDR3 nucleotides read TGTGCCAGCGGAACATACGGGAGCCTGGGGGAGACCCAGTACTTC. The genes are TRBV27 and TRBJ2-5, with D possibly matching TRBD2 (6 bases). Trimming took off 8 bases at V and 5 bases at J, with 21 bases between the two ends. This CDR3 is built from 15 residues. Germline V gene data show CDR1 as MNHEY and CDR2 as SMNVEV (reference sequence).

This clonotype was seen a handful of times. The rearrangement joins TRBV15 to TRBJ2-5; TRBD1 matches at 9 bases. Trimming removed 6 bases from V and 9 bases from J; junction bases left unmatched: 14. The CDR3 contains 15 residues. Germline values: CDR1 LNHNV, CDR2 YYDKDF (reference sequence). The DNA of the CDR3 is TGTGCCACCAGTACAGACAGGGGGGGACGGTTGGCCCAGTACTTC. Encoded protein: CATSTDRGGRLAQYF.

This clonotype has more than one count but fewer than ten. The chain joins TRBV2 to TRBJ2-5; possible D gene TRBD2, 5 bases. Germline values: CDR1 SNHLY, CDR2 FYNNEI. The CDR3 runs to 13 residues. V lost 0 bases, J lost 7 bases, and 9 bases lay in between. Here the CDR3 DNA reads TGTGCCAGCAGTGAAGCCGGGGTGCGGACCCAGTACTTC. As protein: CASSEAGVRTQYF.

This clonotype showed up many times. The chain recombines TRBV6-2 or TRBV6-3 with TRBJ2-1, with D maybe TRBD2 (5 bases). V lost 7 bases and J lost 8, with 12 bases in between. The CDR3 is made up of 12 amino acids. Germline V lookup: CDR1 MNHEY, CDR2 SVGEGT. Here the CDR3 DNA reads TGTGCCAGCACCTACGCGGGCGATGAGCAGTTCTTC. It translates to CASTYAGDEQFF.

This clonotype was found many times. This rearrangement joins TRBV6-5 to TRBJ2-5; D is unclear. Germline CDR1 MNHEY, CDR2 SVGAGI. V lost 2 bases to trimming and J lost 0 bases, with 4 bases between them. This CDR3 is built from 13 residues. The CDR3 DNA follows: TGTGCCAGCAGTTACGGGTACCAAGAGACCCAGTACTTC. It is translated as CASSYGYQETQYF.

The chain is built from TRBV12-5 and TRBJ2-1, with 7 nucleotides matching TRBD1. CDR3 length: 13 residues. Germline V gene lookup returns CDR1 LGHNT and CDR2 FRNRAP. V shed 3 bases and J 7 bases; nucleotides not matched to a gene: 3. The CDR3 loop is CASGFGTENEQFF. The CDR3 DNA reads TGTGCTAGTGGTTTTGGGACAGAGAATGAGCAGTTCTTC. Complete variable domain (other parts from reference TRBV12-5 and TRBJ2-1): DARVTQTPRHKVTEMGQEVTMRCQPILGHNTVFWYRQTMMQGLELLAYFRNRAPLDDSGMPKDRFSAEMPDATLATLKIQPSEPRDSAVYFCASGFGTENEQFFGPGTRLTVL.

In its sample, this clonotype was seen many times. This rearrangement joins TRBV7-2 to TRBJ1-2; 8 bases map to TRBD1. The CDR3 totals 16 residues. In germline, CDR1 is SGHTA, CDR2 FQGNSA. With 5 bases clipped from V and 4 bases from J, the junction kept 12 bases outside the gene matches. The CDR3 DNA follows: TGTGCCAGCAGCCGAGTCGCGACAGGGGATAGCTATGGCTACACCTTC. This translates into CASSRVATGDSYGYTF. The variable domain in full, with the rest retrieved from reference TRBV7-2 and TRBJ1-2, is GAGVSQSPSNKVTEKGKDVELRCDPISGHTALYWYRQSLGQGLEFLIYFQGNSAPDKSGLPSDRFSAERTGGSVSTLTIQRTQQEDSAVYLCASSRVATGDSYGYTFGSGTRLTVV.

The chain employs TRBV20-1 and TRBJ2-7, with 10 bases identical to TRBD1. CDR1 DFQATT and CDR2 SNEGSKA come from the germline V gene (reference sequence). This CDR3 comprises 14 residues. V lost 6 bases and J lost 4; bases outside the gene matches: 9. CDR3 in DNA: TGCAGTGCAGCTGTGGACAGGGGGAGGTACGAGCAGTACTTC. Encoded protein: CSAAVDRGRYEQYF.

This clonotype has just a few counts. V gene TRBV20-1 combines with J gene TRBJ2-2, with 10 bases lining up with TRBD1. J gave up 10 bases and V 1 base, and 3 bases lay outside the gene matches. The CDR3 is 13 amino acids. Per germline, CDR1 DFQATT and CDR2 SNEGSKA (reference sequence). The CDR3 region has the DNA TGCAGTGCTAGAGCAGGGACAGGGGAGGAGCTGTTTTTT. The encoded protein is CSARAGTGEELFF.

This clonotype has ten or more counts. V is TRBV12-3 or TRBV12-4 and J is TRBJ1-2, with 10 bases lining up with TRBD1. The CDR3 contains 14 residues. V lost 3 bases, J lost 8 bases, and 6 bases stayed unmatched. The CDR3 DNA reads as TGTGCCAGCAGTTTGCACGGGACAGGGGCCGGCTACACCTTC. This codes for CASSLHGTGAGYTF.

The chain couples TRBV7-8 to TRBJ2-5; D is perhaps TRBD1 or TRBD2 (5 bases each). The germline gives CDR1 SGHVS, CDR2 FQNEAQ. The CDR3 runs to 15 residues. The V and J ends lost 2 bases and 5 bases respectively, with 15 bases between them. In nucleotides, the CDR3 is TGTGCCAGCAGCTTAACGAGGGGTTTTGGGGAGACCCAGTACTTC. It specifies CASSLTRGFGETQYF.

This clonotype was observed a few times. The chain employs TRBV11-2 and TRBJ2-7; 7 nucleotides align to TRBD2. Unmatched junction bases numbered 9, after V lost 6 bases and J lost 4 bases. The CDR3 is made up of 14 amino acids. Germline-derived CDR1 and CDR2 are SGHAT and FQNNGV. The CDR3 loop reads CASRLAGAVYEQYF. For the CDR3, the DNA is TGTGCCAGCAGATTGGCGGGAGCGGTATACGAGCAGTACTTC.

The table lists this clonotype with many counts. This chain links TRBV7-9 with TRBJ2-1; 8 nucleotides agree with TRBD2. Germline V gene data show CDR1 as SEHNR and CDR2 as FQNEAQ (reference sequence). CDR3 size: 17 residues. Trimming cost V 4 bases and J 4 bases; bases outside gene matches: 12. For the CDR3, the DNA is TGTGCCAGCAGCTCCAATAGCGGGACCCCTCCTTACAATGAGCAGTTCTTC. Protein: CASSSNSGTPPYNEQFF.

The sample holds many counts of this clonotype. The V call is TRBV28, the J call TRBJ2-7; 9 nucleotides line up with TRBD1. The germline CDR1 and CDR2 sequences are MDHEN and SYDVKM. The CDR3 has 15 amino acids. V lost 7 bases to trimming and J lost 5 bases; unmatched junction nucleotides: 12. The CDR3 loop is CASTLGGTGSHEQYF. The DNA of the CDR3 is TGTGCCAGCACCCTTGGCGGGACAGGGTCCCACGAGCAGTACTTC.